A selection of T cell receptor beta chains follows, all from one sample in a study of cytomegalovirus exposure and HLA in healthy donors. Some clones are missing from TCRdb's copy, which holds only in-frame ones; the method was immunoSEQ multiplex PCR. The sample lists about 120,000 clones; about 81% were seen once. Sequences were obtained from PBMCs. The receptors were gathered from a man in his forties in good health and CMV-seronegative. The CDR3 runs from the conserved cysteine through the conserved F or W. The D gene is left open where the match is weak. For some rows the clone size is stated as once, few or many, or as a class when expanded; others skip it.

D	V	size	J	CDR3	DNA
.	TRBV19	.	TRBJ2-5	CASRMVAGKETQYF	TGTGCCAGTAGGATGGTGGCAGGGAAGGAGACCCAGTACTTC
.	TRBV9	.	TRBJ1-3	CASSPLEAPGNTIYF	TGTGCCAGCAGCCCCCTAGAGGCCCCTGGAAACACCATATATTTT
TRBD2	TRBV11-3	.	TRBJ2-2	CASSLGEGRGGELFF	TGTGCCAGCAGCTTAGGGGAGGGGCGCGGCGGGGAGCTGTTTTTT
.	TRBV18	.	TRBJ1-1	CASSPSRDTEAFF	TGTGCCAGCTCACCATCCAGGGACACTGAAGCTTTCTTT
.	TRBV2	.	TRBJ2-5	CASKSSVQETQYF	TGTGCCAGCAAGAGTAGCGTACAAGAGACCCAGTACTTC
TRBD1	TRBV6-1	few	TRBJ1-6	CASETGMYSPLHF	TGTGCCAGCGAGACAGGGATGTATTCACCCCTCCACTTT
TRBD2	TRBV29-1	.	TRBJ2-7	CSVGGPTSGKGYEQYF	TGCAGCGTTGGAGGCCCCACTAGCGGGAAGGGGTACGAGCAGTACTTC
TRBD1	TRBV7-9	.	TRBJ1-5	CASSLEQGMPQHF	TGTGCCAGCAGCTTAGAACAGGGGATGCCCCAGCATTTT
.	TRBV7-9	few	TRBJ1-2	CSSSLDLTVANYGYTF	TGTTCCAGCAGCTTAGATCTCACCGTAGCTAACTATGGCTACACCTTC
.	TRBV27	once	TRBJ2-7	CATAGTDRYEQYF	TGTGCCACGGCCGGAACAGACCGCTACGAGCAGTACTTC
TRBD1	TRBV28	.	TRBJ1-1	CASSTVIQGLAEAFF	TGTGCCAGCAGTACAGTAATACAGGGGTTGGCTGAAGCTTTCTTT
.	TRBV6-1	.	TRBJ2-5	CASGDTAEETQYF	TGTGCCAGCGGGGACACCGCAGAAGAGACCCAGTACTTC
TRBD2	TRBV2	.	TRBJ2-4	CASKRLAGYENSQYF	TGTGCCAGCAAAAGGCTAGCGGGATACGAAAACAGTCAGTACTTC
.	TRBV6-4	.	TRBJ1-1	CASSVGESTEAFF	TGTGCCAGCAGTGTCGGGGAATCCACTGAAGCTTTCTTT
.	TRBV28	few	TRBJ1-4	CASSSPRRDTSEKLFF	TGTGCCAGCAGTTCGCCCAGACGGGACACTTCTGAAAAACTGTTTTTT
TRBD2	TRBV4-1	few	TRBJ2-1	CASSQEVPLAGVEDEQFF	TGCGCCAGCAGCCAAGAGGTACCGCTAGCGGGAGTTGAGGATGAGCAGTTCTTC
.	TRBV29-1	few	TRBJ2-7	CSVEVGGRGYEQYF	TGCAGCGTTGAAGTTGGAGGGCGAGGCTACGAGCAGTACTTC
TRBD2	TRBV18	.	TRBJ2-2	CASSPPDSGRSGELFF	TGTGCCAGCTCACCACCGGATAGCGGGAGGTCCGGGGAGCTGTTTTTT
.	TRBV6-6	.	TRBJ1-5	CAETGGHNQPQHF	TGTGCCGAAACGGGGGGCCACAATCAGCCCCAGCATTTT
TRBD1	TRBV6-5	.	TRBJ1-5	CASRYGQGASQPQHF	TGTGCCAGCAGATATGGACAGGGGGCTAGTCAGCCCCAGCATTTT
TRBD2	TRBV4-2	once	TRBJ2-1	CATGTSEYNEQFF	TGTGCCACCGGGACTAGCGAATACAATGAGCAGTTCTTC
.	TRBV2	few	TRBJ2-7	CASSQTHSYEQYF	TGTGCCAGCAGTCAGACACACTCCTACGAGCAGTACTTC
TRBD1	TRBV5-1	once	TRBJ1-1	CASSRLMTGGTEAFF	TGCGCCAGCAGCCGCCTAATGACAGGGGGAACTGAAGCTTTCTTT